This passage covers 13 T cell receptor beta chains from one sample sequenced in a study of breast tumors, draining lymph nodes, adjacent tissues. TCRdb reprocessed the multiplex PCR reads with MiXCR, giving one entry per CDR3 protein. This sample has 25,000 or so distinct CDR3 sequences, with roughly three quarters found just once. Input material: tumor-adjacent breast tissue. The receptors here all came from a female donor with breast cancer. Some clones in this sample may be carry-over from other donors' samples.

The chain couples TRBV7-3 to TRBJ2-7, with D tentatively TRBD2 (5 bases). The CDR3 loop spans 14 amino acids. Between the trimmed V and J ends, which lost 1 base and 4 bases, there was a span of 11 bases. The germline gives CDR1 SGHTA, CDR2 FQGTGA. CDR3 protein: CASSLRGAVYEQYF. The DNA for the CDR3 is TGTGCCAGCAGCTTAAGGGGAGCAGTTTACGAGCAGTACTTC.

This chain connects TRBV20-1 to TRBJ2-7, with TRBD2 as a possible D gene (5 bases). The CDR3 is 12 amino acids. Germline CDR1 DFQATT, CDR2 SNEGSKA (reference sequence). Trimming took off 3 bases at V and 7 bases at J, with 13 bases between the two ends. The CDR3 protein is CSASPIAKEQYF. The DNA of the CDR3 is TGCAGTGCTAGCCCCATAGCGAAAGAGCAGTACTTC.

The CDR3 sequence: CATSDLMDVDLNEQFF. CDR3 DNA sequence: TGTGCCACCAGTGATTTAATGGACGTGGACCTCAATGAGCAGTTCTTC. The rearrangement joins TRBV24-1 to TRBJ2-1; D is ambiguous. Trimming pared 1 base from V and 6 bases from J, leaving 15 bases between. Per the germline V gene, CDR1 is KGHDR and CDR2 is SFDVKD. The CDR3 contains 16 residues.

CDR3 sequence reads: CASSLAAGSYEQYF. The CDR3, as DNA: TGTGCCAGCAGCTTGGCGGCAGGGAGCTACGAGCAGTACTTC. The rearrangement uses TRBV5-8 and TRBJ2-7; D is tentatively TRBD1 or TRBD2 (5 bases each). The germline V gene encodes CDR1 SGHTS and CDR2 YDEGEE. The length of the CDR3 is 14 residues. The ends were cut back, 0 bases at V and 3 bases at J, with 10 bases in the middle. Based on the CDR3 plus reference TRBV5-8 and TRBJ2-7, the full variable domain is EAGVTQSPTHLIKTRGQQATLRCSPISGHTSVYWYQQALGLGLQFLLWYDEGEERNRGNFPPRFSGRQFPNYSSELNVNALELEDSALYLCASSLAAGSYEQYFGPGTRLTVT.

The rearrangement uses TRBV19 and TRBJ1-6, with TRBD1 matching over 7 bases. The CDR3 contains 15 residues. V was pared by 9 bases and J by 5 bases, with 10 bases of the junction left unmatched. Germline V gene sequence: CDR1 LNHDA, CDR2 SQIVND (reference sequence). The CDR3 reads CASVDRDSDNSPLHF. CDR3 DNA sequence: TGTGCCAGCGTCGACCGGGACAGTGATAATTCACCCCTCCACTTT.

This clonotype occurred many times. The chain has TRBV5-1 and TRBJ2-5, with 8 positions matching TRBD2. Germline CDR1 reads SGHRS; CDR2 reads YFSETQ. The CDR3 runs 14 residues. V gave up 4 bases and J gave up 3 bases; unmatched junction bases: 5. In nucleotides, the CDR3 is TGCGCCAGCAGCGACACAGCGGGAGAAGAGACCCAGTACTTC. Amino acids: CASSDTAGEETQYF. The full variable domain, with the rest looked up from reference TRBV5-1 and TRBJ2-5, is KAGVTQTPRYLIKTRGQQVTLSCSPISGHRSVSWYQQTPGQGLQFLFEYFSETQRNKGNFPGRFSGRQFSNSRSEMNVSTLELGDSALYLCASSDTAGEETQYFGPGTRLLVL.

The rearrangement links TRBV6-5 to TRBJ1-2; D remains ambiguous. CDR1 and CDR2 (germline): MNHEY, SVGAGI. This CDR3 region has 10 residues. V lost 1 base and J 6 bases, leaving 0 bases between the germline ends. This chain's CDR3 is CASSYYGYTF. CDR3 bases: TGTGCCAGCAGTTACTATGGCTACACCTTC.

This clonotype is medium-sized within its sample. CDR3 nucleotides: TGCAGCGGGAAGACCCCGGGACAGGGTTACAATGAGCAGTTCTTC. The encoded protein is CSGKTPGQGYNEQFF. This sequence joins TRBV29-1 and TRBJ2-1; 9 bases are a match to TRBD1. Trimming removed 7 bases from V and 4 bases from J; junction bases left unmatched: 11. CDR3 length: 15 amino acids. Germline CDR1 is SQVTM and CDR2 is ANQGSEA.

This clonotype is termed medium-sized (0.01 to 0.1%). The chain couples TRBV20-1 to TRBJ1-2; D ambiguous. CDR1 is DFQATT, CDR2 SNEGSKA, per germline (reference sequence). V was pared by 3 bases and J by 2 bases, with 7 bases between. This CDR3 has 12 residues. The CDR3 DNA reads as TGCAGTGCTAGTCTGGGGAACTATGGCTACACCTTC. Its protein product is CSASLGNYGYTF.

This chain uses TRBV28 with TRBJ2-7, with D uncertain. V lost 4 bases and J lost 4, with 23 bases in between. CDR1 and CDR2 (germline): MDHEN, SYDVKM. The CDR3 has 17 amino acids. CDR3 sequence (DNA): TGTGCCAGCAGTTATACCCGACAAACAACTTTTGGATACGAGCAGTACTTC. Its translation: CASSYTRQTTFGYEQYF.

The V call is TRBV7-6, the J call TRBJ2-3, with 7 bases that match TRBD1. This CDR3 spans 15 amino acids. V lost 1 base to trimming and J lost 5 bases; unmatched junction nucleotides: 6. Looked up from germline, CDR1 is SGHVS and CDR2 is FNYEAQ. The CDR3 spells CASSLGGNRGDTQYF. For the CDR3, the DNA is TGTGCCAGCAGCTTAGGCGGCAACAGGGGAGATACGCAGTATTTT.

The chain is built from TRBV19 and TRBJ1-6; weak D call: TRBD1 (6 bases). V lost 8 bases and J lost 8, with 16 bases in between. The CDR3 has 14 amino acids. The germline gives CDR1 LNHDA, CDR2 SQIVND (reference sequence). CDR3 sequence: CASSGGQNYSPLHF. Here the CDR3 DNA reads TGTGCCAGTTCCGGAGGACAGAACTATTCACCCCTCCACTTT.

The chain recombines TRBV7-8 with TRBJ1-4; weak D call: TRBD1 (6 bases). The CDR3 loop spans 19 amino acids. Between the trimmed V and J ends, which lost 5 bases and 6 bases, there was a span of 28 bases. The germline CDR1 and CDR2 sequences are SGHVS and FQNEAQ. CDR3 protein: CASSEGDRPTSDVDEKLFF. For the CDR3, the DNA is TGTGCCAGCAGCGAGGGTGACAGGCCGACTTCGGACGTTGATGAAAAACTGTTTTTT.